This TCR beta chain is drawn from a study of control samples from healthy donors and cancer patients. With 4 bases removed from V and 1 base from J, the gap between germline ends came to 10 bases. The CDR3 loop spans 14 amino acids. The germline V gene has CDR1 SGHTA and CDR2 FQGNSA. The protocol was immunoSEQ multiplex PCR, while the TCRdb copy is restricted to in-frame clones and leaves out a portion. The sample has tens of thousands of clones; 80% to 95% are singletons. The chain is built from TRBV7-2 and TRBJ1-1; no firm D call. The receptor was derived from a woman in her thirties or forties with lung cancer. The source material was PBMCs. The DNA for the CDR3 is TGTGCCAGCAGCTCCAGCGGCACGAACACTGAAGCTTTCTTT. It specifies CASSSSGTNTEAFF.